These 27 T cell receptor beta chains were all obtained from the same sample, sequenced in a study of beta chain features in type 1 diabetes. As every portion of the isolated RNA was reverse transcribed, the sequencing read expressed TCRB transcripts. Assay: immunoSEQ multiplex PCR; the TCRdb copy retains only in-frame clones and omits some. The sample holds 120,000 to 150,000 clones, about 9.7% seen once. The sequenced material came from central memory CD4+ T cells from blood. Receptors were obtained from a woman between 40 and 55 years old in good health.

This clone was counted between two and nine times. The V call is TRBV2, the J call TRBJ2-5; 7 bases are a match to TRBD1. CDR3 length equals 14 residues. The V gene's germline CDR1 is SNHLY and CDR2 FYNNEI. V lost 6 bases, J lost 0 bases, and 4 bases stayed unmatched. The CDR3 DNA follows: TGTGCCAGCAGGGTCAGGGGGAACCAAGAGACCCAGTACTTC. Translation gives CASRVRGNQETQYF.

This clone has a handful of counts. V gene TRBV5-1 combines with J gene TRBJ1-3, with a weak D call TRBD1 (5 bases). The CDR3 is made up of 15 amino acids. Trimming left V 0 bases short and J 2 bases short, with 9 bases between. Germline V lookup: CDR1 SGHRS, CDR2 YFSETQ. For the CDR3, the DNA is TGCGCCAGCAGCTTGGCTGCGGGGGCTGGAAACACCATATATTTT. It is translated as CASSLAAGAGNTIYF.

The chain is built from TRBV27 and TRBJ1-1; 9 positions match TRBD1. Trimming removed 6 bases from V and 3 bases from J; junction bases left unmatched: 5. This CDR3 is 14 amino acids long. Germline V lookup: CDR1 MNHEY, CDR2 SMNVEV (reference sequence). CDR3 DNA: TGTGCCAGCAGGGAGGGACAGGGCTACACTGAAGCTTTCTTT. Translated, it gives CASREGQGYTEAFF.

This clone has only a few counts. The rearrangement links TRBV6-5 to TRBJ2-7; 8 bases align to TRBD1. Trimming cost V 4 bases and J 5 bases; bases outside gene matches: 7. CDR1 is MNHEY and CDR2 is SVGAGI in the germline V gene. This CDR3 has 14 amino acids. The DNA of the CDR3 is TGTGCCAGCAGTTTCCGGACAGGGACCGACGAGCAGTACTTC. Protein sequence: CASSFRTGTDEQYF.

The chain couples TRBV7-2 to TRBJ1-2; tentatively, D is TRBD1 (5 bases). The CDR3 is 16 amino acids. Germline V gives CDR1 SGHTA, CDR2 FQGNSA. Trimming stripped 5 bases from V and 0 bases from J, with 16 bases between. For the CDR3, the DNA is TGTGCCAGCAGCACCGGGGCGGGATCGGCTAACTATGGCTACACCTTC. It translates to CASSTGAGSANYGYTF.

This chain links TRBV6-1 with TRBJ2-5; TRBD2 is a possible D gene (5 bases). CDR1 and CDR2 from the germline V gene are MNHNS and SASEGT. CDR3 length equals 12 residues. The ends were cut back, 3 bases at V and 7 bases at J, with 9 bases in the middle. The CDR3 is CASSDPAGTQYF. CDR3 nucleotides: TGTGCCAGCAGTGACCCTGCGGGGACCCAGTACTTC.

This clone has just a few counts. The J gene is TRBJ2-7, the V gene TRBV6-5; 7 positions match TRBD1. The CDR3 contains 14 residues. Germline values: CDR1 MNHEY, CDR2 SVGAGI. After removal of 4 bases from V and 7 bases from J, the junction contained 10 bases not matched to a gene. CDR3 protein: CASSSPGGMGEQYF. As DNA, the CDR3 is TGTGCCAGCAGTTCACCAGGGGGAATGGGGGAGCAGTACTTC.

The gene calls are TRBV9 and TRBJ2-5; maybe TRBD1 (6 bases). Germline V gene sequence: CDR1 SGDLS, CDR2 YYNGEE. The CDR3 loop spans 16 amino acids. Trimming removed 0 bases at V and 2 bases at J, with 14 bases between. The CDR3 reads CASSVGGTPLQETQYF. CDR3 sequence (DNA): TGTGCCAGCAGCGTAGGAGGGACACCACTACAAGAGACCCAGTACTTC. The full variable domain, with the rest looked up from reference TRBV9 and TRBJ2-5, is DSGVTQTPKHLITATGQRVTLRCSPRSGDLSVYWYQQSLDQGLQFLIQYYNGEERAKGNILERFSAQQFPDLHSELNLSSLELGDSALYFCASSVGGTPLQETQYFGPGTRLLVL.

This clone turned up a few times. The rearrangement joins TRBV7-6 to TRBJ2-5; tentatively, D is TRBD1 (5 bases). The V and J ends lost 1 base and 4 bases respectively, with 13 bases between them. Per the germline V gene, CDR1 is SGHVS and CDR2 is FNYEAQ. This CDR3 has 15 amino acids. The CDR3 here is CASSLDGAVAETQYF. CDR3 nucleotide sequence: TGTGCCAGCAGCTTAGATGGGGCCGTAGCAGAGACCCAGTACTTC.

This rearrangement joins TRBV27 to TRBJ1-2, with D perhaps matching TRBD1 (5 bases). CDR1 is MNHEY, CDR2 SMNVEV, per germline (reference sequence). Trimming removed 4 bases at V and 9 bases at J, with 18 bases between. This CDR3 is 14 amino acids long. The CDR3 sequence: CASSSTAGHSSYTF. The CDR3 nucleotides are TGTGCCAGCAGTTCAACGGCCGGACACTCTAGCTACACCTTC.

This chain joins TRBV6-5 and TRBJ2-1; a possible D gene is TRBD2 (5 bases). Germline values: CDR1 MNHEY, CDR2 SVGAGI. The CDR3 totals 15 residues. The V end was cut by 10 bases, the J end by 7 bases, with 23 bases between. CDR3 in DNA: TGTGCCACTACCTCCGGGGATTCCACTTTGAATGAGCAGTTCTTC. It is translated as CATTSGDSTLNEQFF.

This clone was detected only a few times. The chain employs TRBV7-8 and TRBJ2-1; D remains ambiguous. This CDR3 is 13 amino acids long. The germline CDR1 and CDR2 sequences are SGHVS and FQNEAQ. The V gene lost 5 bases and the J gene lost 10 bases, with 15 bases spanning the gap. CDR3 nucleotide sequence: TGTGCCAGCAGCAGTAGAAGTGAGCGCGAGCAGTTCTTC. Its translation: CASSSRSEREQFF.

The genes are TRBV7-8 and TRBJ2-1; 9 bases line up with TRBD1. The V and J ends lost 3 bases and 5 bases, in that order; junction bases with no gene match: 11. This CDR3 has 17 residues. Germline assignment: CDR1 SGHVS and CDR2 FQNEAQ. The CDR3 nucleotides read TGTGCCAGCAGCTTGCTTTTATCGGGACAGGGCAACAATGAGCAGTTCTTC. Encoded protein: CASSLLLSGQGNNEQFF.

The genes are TRBV7-2 and TRBJ2-5; possible D gene TRBD1, 7 bases. The CDR3 runs 15 residues. V gave up 5 bases and J gave up 4 bases, with 17 bases separating them. The V gene's germline CDR1 is SGHTA and CDR2 FQGNSA. The CDR3: CASSPQGGLRETQYF. The CDR3 coding sequence is TGTGCCAGCAGCCCCCAGGGGGGCCTTCGAGAGACCCAGTACTTC.

This clone was detected only a few times. This sequence joins TRBV9 and TRBJ1-2; D is ambiguous. The germline V gene encodes CDR1 SGDLS and CDR2 YYNGEE. CDR3 length equals 14 residues. V was pared by 0 bases and J by 8 bases, with 14 bases between. As DNA, the CDR3 is TGTGCCAGCAGCGTAGATTACCAGAAACAAGGCTACACCTTC. Amino acid sequence: CASSVDYQKQGYTF.

There are a few counts of this clone. CDR3 in amino acids: CASSGQGGNTIYF. The CDR3, as DNA: TGCGCCAGCAGTGGACAGGGTGGAAACACCATATATTTT. The chain is built from TRBV10-2 and TRBJ1-3, with 7 positions matching TRBD1. The CDR3 contains 13 residues. CDR1 WSHSY and CDR2 SAAADI come from the germline V gene. J was trimmed by 3 bases and V by 4 bases; bases with no gene match: 0.

This clone was observed a few times. This sequence joins TRBV5-1 and TRBJ1-2; unclear D gene. The CDR3 totals 13 residues. V dropped 4 bases and J dropped 7 bases, with 14 bases sitting between them. Germline V gene data show CDR1 as SGHRS and CDR2 as YFSETQ. The CDR3 spells CASSGQRVAGYTF. The CDR3 DNA is TGCGCCAGCAGCGGTCAGAGGGTTGCTGGCTACACCTTC.

This chain connects TRBV25-1 to TRBJ1-6; 9 positions match TRBD1. V gave up 4 bases and J gave up 17 bases; unmatched junction bases: 6. Germline V gene sequence: CDR1 MGHDK, CDR2 SYGVNS. There are 12 residues in the CDR3. The CDR3 sequence: CASSGGTGFIHF. Written as DNA, the CDR3 is TGTGCCAGCAGTGGAGGGACAGGGTTTATCCACTTT.

This clone appeared a few times. The rearrangement uses TRBV6-5 and TRBJ1-1; D perhaps matches TRBD1 (6 bases). Germline V lookup: CDR1 MNHEY, CDR2 SVGAGI. The CDR3 is made up of 14 amino acids. Trimming shortened V by 7 bases and J by 0 bases, and 12 bases separated the two germline ends. The CDR3 DNA sequence: TGTGCCAGCACCGCGGACAGCCTGAACACTGAAGCTTTCTTT. Translation gives CASTADSLNTEAFF.

This clone was observed a handful of times. This chain connects TRBV5-4 to TRBJ1-1; a weak D match, TRBD1 (5 bases). This CDR3 contains 15 residues. Trimming removed 1 base at V and 2 bases at J, with 12 bases between. The germline V gene encodes CDR1 SGHNT and CDR2 YYREEE (reference sequence). CDR3 coding DNA: TGTGCCAGCAGCTTGACAGGAGTTGGAAACACTGAAGCTTTCTTT. Translated, it gives CASSLTGVGNTEAFF.

CDR3 nucleotides: TGTGCCAGAAGCATACTGGGGGCCAAGTGCACAGATACGCAGTATTTT. This codes for CARSILGAKCTDTQYF. The rearrangement links TRBV7-9 to TRBJ2-3; a possible D gene is TRBD1 (6 bases). The length of the CDR3 is 16 residues. From germline, CDR1 is SEHNR and CDR2 FQNEAQ (reference sequence). Trimming took off 9 bases at V and 1 base at J, with 20 bases between the two ends. The whole variable domain, filled in from reference TRBV7-9 and TRBJ2-3, reads DTGVSQNPRHKITKRGQNVTFRCDPISEHNRLYWYRQTLGQGPEFLTYFQNEAQLEKSRLLSDRFSAERPKGSFSTLEIQRTEQGDSAMYLCARSILGAKCTDTQYFGPGTRLTVL.

Only a few counts were recorded for this clone. The chain uses TRBV5-6 and TRBJ2-7; perhaps TRBD1 as D (6 bases). CDR1 is SGHDT, CDR2 YYEEEE, per germline. This CDR3 has 13 amino acids. V lost 1 base to trimming and J lost 7 bases, with 12 bases between them. The CDR3 sequence is CASSLTGLQEQYF. The CDR3, as DNA: TGTGCCAGCAGCTTGACAGGGTTGCAGGAGCAGTACTTC.

This clone was observed a handful of times. The chain links TRBV11-3 to TRBJ2-3, with 8 bases lining up with TRBD1. The length of the CDR3 is 16 residues. With 1 base clipped from V and 1 base from J, the junction kept 4 bases outside the gene matches. CDR1 and CDR2 (germline): SGHNT, YENEEA. The CDR3 is CASSLGTGFGTDTQYF. The CDR3 region has the DNA TGTGCCAGCAGCTTAGGGACAGGGTTCGGCACAGATACGCAGTATTTT.

In its sample, this clone was seen a few times. The chain is built from TRBV7-9 and TRBJ1-1; no definite D call. From germline, CDR1 is SEHNR and CDR2 FQNEAQ (reference sequence). CDR3 size: 12 residues. Between the trimmed V and J ends, which lost 3 bases and 8 bases, there was a span of 10 bases. DNA of the CDR3: TGTGCCAGCAGCTTGGTCCCTAACGAAGCTTTCTTT. Amino acids: CASSLVPNEAFF. Full variable domain (rest looked up from reference TRBV7-9 and TRBJ1-1): DTGVSQNPRHKITKRGQNVTFRCDPISEHNRLYWYRQTLGQGPEFLTYFQNEAQLEKSRLLSDRFSAERPKGSFSTLEIQRTEQGDSAMYLCASSLVPNEAFFGQGTRLTVV.

This chain links TRBV19 with TRBJ2-4; the match to TRBD1 covers 10 bases. The length of the CDR3 is 17 residues. CDR1 LNHDA and CDR2 SQIVND come from the germline V gene (reference sequence). J gave up 0 bases and V 6 bases, and 8 bases lay outside the gene matches. The CDR3 is CASSLGQGDRAKNIQYF. The CDR3 DNA reads as TGTGCCAGTAGCTTAGGACAGGGGGACCGAGCCAAAAACATTCAGTACTTC. Full variable domain (rest looked up from reference TRBV19 and TRBJ2-4): DGGITQSPKYLFRKEGQNVTLSCEQNLNHDAMYWYRQDPGQGLRLIYYSQIVNDFQKGDIAEGYSVSREKKESFPLTVTSAQKNPTAFYLCASSLGQGDRAKNIQYFGAGTRLSVL.

Only a few counts were recorded for this clone. This chain links TRBV28 with TRBJ2-7; perhaps TRBD2 as D (6 bases). CDR3 length equals 14 residues. V lost 5 bases and J lost 6, with 17 bases in between. Germline V gene data show CDR1 as MDHEN and CDR2 as SYDVKM. The CDR3 sequence is CASSRPRGGVEQYF. Written as DNA, the CDR3 is TGTGCCAGCAGTCGACCTCGGGGCGGGGTCGAGCAGTACTTC.

Concerning this clone: A junction boundary mismatches the germline segment, possibly from a read error. The chain employs TRBV18 and TRBJ2-7; D might be TRBD2 (5 bases). Germline CDR1 is KGHSH and CDR2 is LQKENI. CDR3 size: 14 residues. As DNA, the CDR3 is TGTGCCAGCTCACCAGTAGCAGAACGGGGATCCTTGTGGTTC. Protein product: CASSPVAERGSLWF.